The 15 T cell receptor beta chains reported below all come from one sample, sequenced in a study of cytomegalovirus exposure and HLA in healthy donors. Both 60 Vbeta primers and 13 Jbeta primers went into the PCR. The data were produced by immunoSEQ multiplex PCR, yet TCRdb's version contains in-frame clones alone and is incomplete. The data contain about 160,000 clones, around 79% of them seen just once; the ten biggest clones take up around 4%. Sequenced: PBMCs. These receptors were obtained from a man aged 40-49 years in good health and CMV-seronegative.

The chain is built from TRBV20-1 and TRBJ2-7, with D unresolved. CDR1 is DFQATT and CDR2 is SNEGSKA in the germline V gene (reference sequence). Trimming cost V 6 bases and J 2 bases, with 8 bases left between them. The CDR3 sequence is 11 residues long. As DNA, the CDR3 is TGCAGTGCCTCGGGTACCTACGAGCAGTACTTC. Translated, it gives CSASGTYEQYF.

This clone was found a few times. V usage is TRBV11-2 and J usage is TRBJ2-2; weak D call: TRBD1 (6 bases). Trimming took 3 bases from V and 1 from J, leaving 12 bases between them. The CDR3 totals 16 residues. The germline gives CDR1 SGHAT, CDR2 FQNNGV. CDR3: CASSFFPGQNTGELFF. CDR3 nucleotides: TGTGCCAGCAGCTTTTTCCCGGGACAGAACACCGGGGAGCTGTTTTTT.

The CDR3 DNA reads TGTGCCAGCACTAACGCCGGGACACTAGGGGAGCTGTTTTTT. This encodes CASTNAGTLGELFF. The chain carries TRBV28 and TRBJ2-2; D might be TRBD1 (6 bases). V lost 7 bases, J lost 8 bases, and 17 bases lay in between. The CDR3 covers 14 residues. Germline V gives CDR1 MDHEN, CDR2 SYDVKM.

The CDR3, as DNA: TGCGCCAGCAGCTCCACAGGGTCTAGCAATCAGCCCCAGCATTTT. Translation gives CASSSTGSSNQPQHF. The chain recombines TRBV5-1 with TRBJ1-5; D is perhaps TRBD1 (6 bases). The ends were cut back, 3 bases at V and 0 bases at J, with 10 bases in the middle. Germline CDR1 SGHRS, CDR2 YFSETQ. CDR3 length equals 15 residues.

This chain's CDR3 is CAIKGANNEQFF. The DNA of the CDR3 is TGTGCCATCAAAGGAGCCAACAATGAGCAGTTCTTC. V usage is TRBV10-3 and J usage is TRBJ2-1; D remains unclear. There are 12 residues in the CDR3. CDR1 ENHRY and CDR2 SYGVKD come from the germline V gene. Trimming stripped 7 bases from V and 5 bases from J, with 9 bases between.

This chain's CDR3 is CASSLRSEAFF. The CDR3 nucleotides are TGTGCCAGCAGTTTGAGGAGTGAAGCTTTCTTT. The chain employs TRBV28 and TRBJ1-1; no firm D call. Per the germline V gene, CDR1 is MDHEN and CDR2 is SYDVKM. The V gene lost 3 bases and the J gene lost 7 bases, with 6 bases spanning the gap. The CDR3 is made up of 11 amino acids.

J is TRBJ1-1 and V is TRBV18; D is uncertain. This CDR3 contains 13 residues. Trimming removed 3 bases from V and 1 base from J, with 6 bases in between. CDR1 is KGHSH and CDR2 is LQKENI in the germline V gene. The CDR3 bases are TGTGCCAGCTCACCGTTTCAGAACACTGAAGCTTTCTTT. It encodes CASSPFQNTEAFF.

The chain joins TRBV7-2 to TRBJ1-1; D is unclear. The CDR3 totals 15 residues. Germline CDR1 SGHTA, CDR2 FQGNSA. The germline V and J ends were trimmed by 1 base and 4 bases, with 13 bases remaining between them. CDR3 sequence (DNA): TGTGCCAGCAGCTTAGAAGAGGGATGGGGCACTGAAGCTTTCTTT. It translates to CASSLEEGWGTEAFF. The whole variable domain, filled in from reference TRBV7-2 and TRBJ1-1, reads GAGVSQSPSNKVTEKGKDVELRCDPISGHTALYWYRQSLGQGLEFLIYFQGNSAPDKSGLPSDRFSAERTGGSVSTLTIQRTQQEDSAVYLCASSLEEGWGTEAFFGQGTRLTVV.

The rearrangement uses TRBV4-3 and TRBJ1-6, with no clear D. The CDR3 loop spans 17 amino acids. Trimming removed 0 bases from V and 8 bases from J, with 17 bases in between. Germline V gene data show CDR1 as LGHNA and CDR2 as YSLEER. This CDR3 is CASSQELSFRGHSPLHF. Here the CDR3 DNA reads TGCGCCAGCAGCCAAGAACTGTCTTTCCGAGGCCATTCACCCCTCCACTTT.

The CDR3 region has the DNA TGTGCCTGGAGCCGACAGGGGTGGGGCACTGAAGCTTTCTTT. Protein product: CAWSRQGWGTEAFF. The gene calls are TRBV30 and TRBJ1-1; 8 positions agree with TRBD1. This CDR3 is built from 14 residues. Germline-derived CDR1 and CDR2 are GTSNPN and SVGIG (reference sequence). The V gene end was trimmed by 3 bases and the J gene end by 4 bases; junction bases not matched to a gene: 7.

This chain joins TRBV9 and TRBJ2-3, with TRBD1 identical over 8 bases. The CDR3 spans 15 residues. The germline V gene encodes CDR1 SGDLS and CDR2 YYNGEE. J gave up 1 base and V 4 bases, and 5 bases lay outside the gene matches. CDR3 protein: CASSYTGGRTDTQYF. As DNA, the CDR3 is TGTGCCAGCAGCTACACAGGGGGTCGCACAGATACGCAGTATTTT.

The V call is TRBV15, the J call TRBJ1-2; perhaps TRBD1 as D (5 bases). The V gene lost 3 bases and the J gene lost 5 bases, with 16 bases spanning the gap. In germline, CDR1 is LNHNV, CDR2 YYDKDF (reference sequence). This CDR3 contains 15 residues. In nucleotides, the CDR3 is TGTGCCACCAGCAGCTCAGGACAATTGACTTATGGCTACACCTTC. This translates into CATSSSGQLTYGYTF. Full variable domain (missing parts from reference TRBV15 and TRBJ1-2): DAMVIQNPRYQVTQFGKPVTLSCSQTLNHNVMYWYQQKSSQAPKLLFHYYDKDFNNEADTPDNFQSRRPNTSFCFLDIRSPGLGDTAMYLCATSSSGQLTYGYTFGSGTRLTVV.

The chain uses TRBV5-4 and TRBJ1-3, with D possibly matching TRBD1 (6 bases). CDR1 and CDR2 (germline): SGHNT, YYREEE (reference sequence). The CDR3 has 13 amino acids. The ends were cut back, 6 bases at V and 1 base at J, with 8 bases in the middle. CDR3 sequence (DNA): TGTGCCAGCAAGGGGGGGTCTGGAAACACCATATATTTT. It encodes CASKGGSGNTIYF.

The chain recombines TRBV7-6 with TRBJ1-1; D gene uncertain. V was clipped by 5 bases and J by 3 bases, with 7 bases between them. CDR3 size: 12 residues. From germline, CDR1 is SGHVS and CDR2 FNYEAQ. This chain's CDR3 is CASSTPDTEAFF. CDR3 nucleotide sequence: TGTGCCAGCAGCACACCCGACACTGAAGCTTTCTTT.

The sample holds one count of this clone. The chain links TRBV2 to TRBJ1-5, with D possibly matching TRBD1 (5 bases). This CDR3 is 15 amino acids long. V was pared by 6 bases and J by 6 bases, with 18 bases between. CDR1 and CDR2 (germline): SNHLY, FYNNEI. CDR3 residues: CASSKGRGAGQPQHF. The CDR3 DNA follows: TGTGCCAGCAGCAAAGGGAGGGGCGCAGGTCAGCCCCAGCATTTT.